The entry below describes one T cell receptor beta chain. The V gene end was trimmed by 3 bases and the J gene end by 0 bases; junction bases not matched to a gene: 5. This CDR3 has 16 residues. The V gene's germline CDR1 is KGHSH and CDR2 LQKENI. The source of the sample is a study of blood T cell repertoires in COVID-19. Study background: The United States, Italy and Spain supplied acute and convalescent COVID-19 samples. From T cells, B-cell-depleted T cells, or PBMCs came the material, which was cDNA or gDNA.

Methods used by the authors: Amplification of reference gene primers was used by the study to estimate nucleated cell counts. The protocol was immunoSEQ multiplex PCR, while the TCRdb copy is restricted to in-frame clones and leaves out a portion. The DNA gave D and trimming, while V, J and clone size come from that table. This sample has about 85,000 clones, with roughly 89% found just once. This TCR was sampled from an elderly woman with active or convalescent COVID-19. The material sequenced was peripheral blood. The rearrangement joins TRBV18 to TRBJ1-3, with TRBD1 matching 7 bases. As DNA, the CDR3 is TGTGCCAGCTCACCGACAGGGTACAACTCTGGAAACACCATATATTTT. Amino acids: CASSPTGYNSGNTIYF.